This entry describes one T cell receptor (beta chain). This sample is part of a study of T cells in Graves' hyperthyroidism and ophthalmopathy. RNA transcripts yielded amplified TCR beta CDR3 regions. HTBI primers were employed in a first-round RT-PCR of the TCR CDR3. TCRdb called the multiplex PCR reads again in MiXCR, with one record for every CDR3 protein. The table shows 400,000 to 500,000 distinct CDR3 sequences, with approximately 13% occurring only once. Sample: blood. This receptor was obtained from a woman aged 18-30 years with Graves' hyperthyroidism.

The CDR3 DNA follows: TGTGCCTGGAGTGTACTATCTCTCCGGACACTCGGCACTGAAGCTTTCTTT. This codes for CAWSVLSLRTLGTEAFF. The chain couples TRBV30 to TRBJ1-1, with a tentative D call TRBD1 (5 bases). The CDR3 consists of 17 residues. Germline loops: CDR1 GTSNPN, CDR2 SVGIG (reference sequence). With 0 bases removed from V and 4 bases from J, the gap between germline ends came to 21 bases.